This T cell receptor beta chain comes out of a study of Ad26.COV2.S vaccination and SARS-CoV-2 variants. As for the study in general: Intramuscularly, Ad26.COV2.S was given either once or twice, 56 days apart. Findings and caveats of the study: Total T cell responses, in the TCR breadth and depth analyses, may have been underestimated.

The CDR3 consists of 14 residues. V was shortened by 2 bases and J by 8 bases, with 15 bases between the two germline ends. The germline CDR1 and CDR2 sequences are SGHTA and FQGNSA. This clone came up once. Its antigen remains unknown. Stated treatment: 19 received Ad26.COV2.S at low or high dose, single or two shots; roughly five received placebo; per-sample allocation not given. Day 63 after the first vaccine or placebo injection was the time point for sampling. It was an adult aged 18-55 years in Boston who was the donor. Vaccination employed an Ad26 vector expressing the Wuhan-strain SARS-CoV-2 spike. Profiling relied on immunoSEQ multiplex PCR, and the TCRdb table lists in-frame clones only, not all of them. The sample contains roughly 410,000 clones, around 82% of which appear only once.

The chain links TRBV7-2 to TRBJ1-2; D might be TRBD1 (6 bases). The TCR comes from a person between 18 and 65 years old who received the Ad26.COV2.S COVID-19 vaccine or a placebo. Source: peripheral blood, taken in a trial of Ad26.COV2.S vaccine versus placebo. The CDR3 DNA sequence: TGTGCCAGCAGCTTATCGTCGGGGGCAAGGGGCTACACCTTC. Its protein is CASSLSSGARGYTF.